What follows are 20 T cell receptor beta chains derived from one specimen sequenced in a study of T cell clones after liver transplantation. Only in-frame clones appear in the TCRdb table, and some are missing; sequencing was by immunoSEQ multiplex PCR. The sample shows 20,000 to 25,000 clones, approximately 71% of them seen only once. The sequenced sample was CD4+ T cells from blood, obtained before liver transplant. All receptors come from a human donor who received a liver transplant.

The V call is TRBV19, the J call TRBJ2-4; D gene unclear. Germline V gene sequence: CDR1 LNHDA, CDR2 SQIVND (reference sequence). The CDR3 spans 13 residues. Trimming stripped 3 bases from V and 10 bases from J, with 13 bases between. As DNA, the CDR3 is TGTGCCAGTAGTATCCCCTCTGAGAGGATTCAGTACTTC. It yields the protein CASSIPSERIQYF.

The rearrangement links TRBV30 to TRBJ2-3; D might be TRBD2 (6 bases). V lost 5 bases and J lost 6, with 15 bases in between. There are 13 residues in the CDR3. CDR1 and CDR2 from the germline V gene are GTSNPN and SVGIG (reference sequence). The chain's CDR3 is CAWRLSLADTQYF. The CDR3 nucleotides read TGTGCCTGGCGCCTATCCCTAGCGGATACGCAGTATTTT.

This chain joins TRBV5-6 and TRBJ2-3; 13 bases fit TRBD2. With V trimmed by 2 bases and J by 4 bases, 4 bases remained unmatched. The CDR3 is 16 amino acids. The germline V gene encodes CDR1 SGHDT and CDR2 YYEEEE. As DNA, the CDR3 is TGTGCCAGCAGCTTAAAACTAGCGGGGGGGCCAGATACGCAGTATTTT. Translation gives CASSLKLAGGPDTQYF. The full variable domain, in which reference TRBV5-6 and TRBJ2-3 provide the parts outside the CDR3, is DAGVTQSPTHLIKTRGQQVTLRCSPKSGHDTVSWYQQALGQGPQFIFQYYEEEERQRGNFPDRFSGHQFPNYSSELNVNALLLGDSALYLCASSLKLAGGPDTQYFGPGTRLTVL.

J is TRBJ2-7 and V is TRBV6-6; D is perhaps TRBD1 (6 bases). The CDR3 contains 14 residues. Germline-derived CDR1 and CDR2 are MNHNY and SVGAGI (reference sequence). Trimming removed 6 bases from V and 6 bases from J, with 18 bases in between. The CDR3 spells CASRQGGLLPEQYV. In DNA form, the CDR3 reads TGTGCCAGCAGGCAAGGGGGTCTTCTCCCCGAGCAGTACGTC.

The CDR3 reads CASRTSGGNSYEQYF. For the CDR3, the DNA is TGTGCCAGCAGAACTAGCGGGGGAAACTCCTACGAGCAGTACTTC. V is TRBV6-1 and J is TRBJ2-7; 11 positions match TRBD2. CDR1 is MNHNS, CDR2 SASEGT, per germline. This CDR3 region has 15 residues. V was pared by 6 bases and J by 0 bases, with 4 bases of the junction left unmatched.

This clone has a handful of counts. The chain uses TRBV27 and TRBJ1-2, with D unresolved. V was shortened by 0 bases and J by 2 bases, with 7 bases between the two germline ends. Germline V gene data show CDR1 as MNHEY and CDR2 as SMNVEV (reference sequence). This CDR3 is built from 14 residues. This chain's CDR3 is CASSLSGFNYGYTF. The DNA for the CDR3 is TGTGCCAGCAGTTTATCGGGTTTCAACTATGGCTACACCTTC.

The V gene is TRBV25-1, the J gene TRBJ2-3, with D perhaps matching TRBD2 (5 bases). The ends were cut back, 4 bases at V and 8 bases at J, with 19 bases in the middle. The germline V gene has CDR1 MGHDK and CDR2 SYGVNS. The CDR3 extends over 15 amino acids. The CDR3 loop is CASSAPQAAVFTQYF. The CDR3 region has the DNA TGTGCCAGCAGTGCCCCTCAGGCAGCGGTATTTACGCAGTATTTT.

V is TRBV27 and J is TRBJ2-7; TRBD1 aligns across 9 bases. Unmatched junction bases numbered 10, after V lost 5 bases and J lost 5 bases. The CDR3 is 15 amino acids. Germline V gene lookup returns CDR1 MNHEY and CDR2 SMNVEV (reference sequence). As DNA, the CDR3 is TGTGCCAGCAGTCCCAAACAGGGGGCGCGAGACGAGCAGTACGTC. Protein: CASSPKQGARDEQYV.

The genes are TRBV11-2 and TRBJ2-7; 9 bases fit TRBD2. Germline CDR1 and CDR2: SGHAT and FQNNGV. The J segment lost 1 base and the V segment lost 3 bases, leaving 4 bases of the junction unmatched. The length of the CDR3 is 15 residues. CDR3 residues: CASSFLAGQSYEQYV. DNA of the CDR3: TGTGCCAGCAGCTTCCTAGCGGGACAATCCTACGAGCAGTACGTC.

The chain's CDR3 is CASSIEGGVQETQYF. The CDR3 region has the DNA TGTGCCAGTAGTATAGAAGGGGGGGTCCAAGAGACCCAGTACTTC. The chain uses TRBV19 and TRBJ2-5, with D possibly being TRBD2 (7 bases). CDR1 is LNHDA and CDR2 is SQIVND in the germline V gene (reference sequence). Trimming removed 0 bases at V and 1 base at J, with 9 bases between. This CDR3 region has 15 residues.

Written as DNA, the CDR3 is TGCGCCAGCGCCAACCGAGACACAGATACGCAGTATTTT. It encodes CASANRDTDTQYF. V and J are TRBV5-1 and TRBJ2-3; D is unclear. V gave up 7 bases and J gave up 2 bases, with 11 bases separating them. This CDR3 has 13 residues. CDR1 is SGHRS, CDR2 YFSETQ, per germline. The whole variable domain, remainder taken from reference TRBV5-1 and TRBJ2-3, is KAGVTQTPRYLIKTRGQQVTLSCSPISGHRSVSWYQQTPGQGLQFLFEYFSETQRNKGNFPGRFSGRQFSNSRSEMNVSTLELGDSALYLCASANRDTDTQYFGPGTRLTVL.

The chain recombines TRBV7-8 with TRBJ2-4, with 9 nucleotides matching TRBD2. The CDR3 length is 13 residues. V was pared by 5 bases and J by 8 bases, with 4 bases of the junction left unmatched. CDR1 is SGHVS and CDR2 is FQNEAQ in the germline V gene. CDR3 region: CASSPAGGDIQYF. DNA for the CDR3: TGTGCCAGCAGCCCGGCGGGAGGGGACATTCAGTACTTC.

J is TRBJ2-3 and V is TRBV11-1; a possible D gene is TRBD2 (6 bases). Trimming took 5 bases from V and 0 from J, leaving 18 bases between them. This CDR3 comprises 17 residues. Looked up from germline, CDR1 is SGHAT and CDR2 is FQDESV (reference sequence). The CDR3 sequence is CASSNNRAGPSTDTQYF. The CDR3 DNA sequence: TGTGCCAGCAGCAACAACCGAGCGGGCCCTAGCACAGATACGCAGTATTTT.

The rearrangement joins TRBV6-5 to TRBJ2-1; TRBD2 aligns across 8 bases. Trimming cost V 0 bases and J 3 bases; bases outside gene matches: 4. Germline V gives CDR1 MNHEY, CDR2 SVGAGI. CDR3 length: 16 residues. The CDR3 loop is CASSYSRGGLYNEQFF. The CDR3 DNA sequence: TGTGCCAGCAGTTACTCGCGCGGGGGGCTCTACAATGAGCAGTTCTTC.

This chain joins TRBV28 and TRBJ2-7, with 7 bases fitting TRBD1. V was clipped by 5 bases and J by 4 bases; unmatched bases: 2. The CDR3 totals 12 residues. Germline assignment: CDR1 MDHEN and CDR2 SYDVKM. The CDR3 loop reads CASSRQGYEQYV. The CDR3 nucleotides are TGTGCCAGCAGTAGACAGGGTTACGAGCAGTACGTC.

This clone is categorized as medium-sized. This chain links TRBV11-2 with TRBJ1-4; no firm D call. Trimming took off 5 bases at V and 4 bases at J, with 17 bases between the two ends. CDR1 SGHAT and CDR2 FQNNGV come from the germline V gene. The CDR3 sequence is 16 residues long. The CDR3 protein is CASSPGMGISNEKLFF. The CDR3 nucleotides are TGTGCCAGCAGCCCGGGCATGGGGATAAGTAATGAAAAACTGTTTTTT.

The chain uses TRBV7-2 and TRBJ2-1; D unresolved. V lost 1 base and J lost 7, with 2 bases in between. Germline V gene sequence: CDR1 SGHTA, CDR2 FQGNSA. The CDR3 totals 11 residues. The CDR3 reads CASSLVNEQFF. The CDR3 coding sequence is TGTGCCAGCAGCTTAGTGAATGAGCAGTTCTTC.

V usage is TRBV6-1 and J usage is TRBJ2-3; TRBD2 aligns across 10 bases. V shed 4 bases, J shed 3 bases, and the junction held 1 base outside the gene matches. The CDR3 extends over 14 amino acids. Germline V CDR1 and CDR2: MNHNS, SASEGT. In DNA, the CDR3 is TGTGCCAGCAGTGTAGCGGGAGGAACAGATACGCAGTATTTT. Translating it yields CASSVAGGTDTQYF.

The chain recombines TRBV7-2 with TRBJ2-5; the match to TRBD2 covers 8 bases. Germline CDR1 reads SGHTA; CDR2 reads FQGNSA. The CDR3 has 12 amino acids. Trimming at V came to 5 bases and at J to 8 bases, leaving 4 bases not matched to a gene. CDR3 bases: TGTGCCAGCAGCGCGGGGGGCTATACCCAGTACTTC. As protein: CASSAGGYTQYF.

The genes are TRBV5-6 and TRBJ1-2; 9 positions match TRBD1. The CDR3 contains 16 residues. Trimming at V came to 0 bases and at J to 1 base, leaving 4 bases not matched to a gene. The germline gives CDR1 SGHDT, CDR2 YYEEEE. In DNA, the CDR3 is TGTGCCAGCAGCTTGGAAACAGGGGGCGTTAACTATGGCTACACCTTC. Protein product: CASSLETGGVNYGYTF.